These T cell receptor beta chains were read from a single sample in a study of blood T cell repertoires in COVID-19. The assay was immunoSEQ multiplex PCR, and TCRdb's table has in-frame clones only and misses some. Altogether about 340,000 clones are present, 65% to 90% being singletons, with the ten largest covering roughly 7.2%. The specimen was peripheral blood. Receptors originate from a woman aged 60-70 years with COVID-19, enrolled during active disease. Both conserved end residues are part of each CDR3. The D gene is left open where the match is weak. Clone size is not always given. Where it is, it says once, few, many or a class for expanded clones.

D | J | V | size | DNA | CDR3
TRBD1 | TRBJ1-2 | TRBV4-3 | once | TGCGCCAGCAGCCAAGATGGGACAGGGCGTAGCTATGGCTACACCTTC | CASSQDGTGRSYGYTF
NA | TRBJ1-2 | TRBV7-2 | NA | TGTGCCAGCAGCCCCAACACAGCTAACTATGGCTACACCTTC | CASSPNTANYGYTF
NA | TRBJ1-5 | TRBV7-6 | NA | TGTGCCAGCAGCTCCAATAATCAGCCCCAGCATTTT | CASSSNNQPQHF
NA | TRBJ2-4 | TRBV5-4 | NA | TGTGCCAGCAGCATCTCCGCGGACATAGCCAAAAACATTCAGTACTTC | CASSISADIAKNIQYF
NA | TRBJ1-5 | TRBV20-1 | NA | TGCAGTGCTAGTTTCGGCAATCAGCCCCAGCATTTT | CSASFGNQPQHF
TRBD2 | TRBJ2-3 | TRBV7-9 | NA | TGTGCCAGCTGCGGGGGGGAAAGAGATACGCAGTATTTT | CASCGGERDTQYF
NA | TRBJ1-6 | TRBV27 | NA | TGTGCCAGCGGGCGGGAACCCTATAATTCACCCCTCCACTTT | CASGREPYNSPLHF
TRBD1 | TRBJ2-6 | TRBV5-1 | NA | TGCGCCAGCAGCTTTAGAGTGACAGGGGCAAGCTCTGGGGCCAACGTCCTGACTTTC | CASSFRVTGASSGANVLTF
TRBD1 | TRBJ1-5 | TRBV19 | NA | TGTGCCAGTCAGACAGGGGCGATTTATCAGCCCCAGCATTTT | CASQTGAIYQPQHF
TRBD1 | TRBJ1-1 | TRBV19 | NA | TGTGCCAGTGGGACAGGGGGGGATGCTTTCTTT | CASGTGGDAFF
TRBD1 | TRBJ1-2 | TRBV5-1 | NA | TGCGCCAGCAGCTTGGCCCCATTAACAGGGGGCGACCCCTCTAACTATGGCTACACCTTC | CASSLAPLTGGDPSNYGYTF
TRBD1 | TRBJ2-1 | TRBV6-5 | NA | TGTGCCAGCCAAACCGACAGGGCTTCTGGAAATGAGCAGTTCTTC | CASQTDRASGNEQFF
NA | TRBJ1-2 | TRBV3-1/TRBV3-2 | once | TGTGCCAGCAGCCCGGTGGAGAGGGATGGCTACACCTTC | CASSPVERDGYTF
TRBD1 | TRBJ1-2 | TRBV7-9 | NA | TGTGCCAGCAGCTTAGTAGTGGTACGGGACAGGGTTCCTTATGGCTACACCTTC | CASSLVVVRDRVPYGYTF
NA | TRBJ1-2 | TRBV7-2 | few | TGTGCCAGCAGCTTCGGTCCCCGGCGGGGCTACACCTTC | CASSFGPRRGYTF
NA | TRBJ1-2 | TRBV12-3/TRBV12-4 | NA | TGTGCCAGCACCTACACCGGGAGCCACGGCACCTTC | CASTYTGSHGTF
TRBD2 | TRBJ2-3 | TRBV2 | NA | TGTGCCAGCAGTCCAGACACGGGGGGGAGCACAGATACGCAGTATTTT | CASSPDTGGSTDTQYF
NA | TRBJ2-7 | TRBV6-5 | NA | TGTGCCAGCAGTTACTCCTACTACGAGCAGTACTTC | CASSYSYYEQYF
NA | TRBJ1-6 | TRBV5-1 | NA | TGCGCCAGCAGCTCCGGGACATTCTATAATTCACCCCTCCACTTT | CASSSGTFYNSPLHF
TRBD1 | TRBJ2-7 | TRBV7-9 | NA | TGTGCCAGCAGCTTTGGGCGAGGGACAGTCTACGAGCAGTACTTC | CASSFGRGTVYEQYF
NA | TRBJ1-3 | TRBV7-2 | NA | TGTGCCAGCAGCTCCATGGCCCTCTCTGGAAACACCATATATTTT | CASSSMALSGNTIYF
NA | TRBJ2-1 | TRBV19 | NA | TGTGCCAGTAGTATAGGGGAGTACAATGAGCAGTTCTTC | CASSIGEYNEQFF
TRBD2 | TRBJ2-3 | TRBV6-2/TRBV6-3 | NA | TGTGCCAGCAGTTACTCGCCGACTAGCGGGGCTACCACAGATACGCAGTATTTT | CASSYSPTSGATTDTQYF